These T cell receptor beta chains were read from a single sample in a study of blood T cells in healthy people across ages. Using its own MiXCR run on the 5' RACE reads, TCRdb lists one record per CDR3 protein. The table records 1.8 million or so distinct CDR3 sequences, approximately 40% of them present only once. The sample consisted of blood. The receptors originated from a human donor in good health. CDR3s include the opening cysteine and the closing phenylalanine or tryptophan. The D gene is left open where the match is weak. Rows give clone size only sometimes, using once, few, many, or a class for an expanded clone.

>TRBV6-2/TRBV6-3|-|TRBJ2-1|many
CASSNGNEQFF
TGCGCCAGCAGCAACGGCAATGAGCAGTTCTTC
>TRBV3-1|-|TRBJ1-2|-
CASSQDLVVDINYGYTF
TGTGCCAGCAGCCAAGACTTAGTGGTCGATATTAACTATGGCTACACCTTC
>TRBV7-2|-|TRBJ2-1|many
CASSLSGGEQFF
TGTGCCAGCAGCTTATCAGGCGGTGAGCAGTTCTTC
>TRBV28|-|TRBJ1-4|-
CASSFYSYNEKLFF
TGTGCCAGCAGTTTCTACAGTTATAATGAAAAACTGTTTTTT
>TRBV12-3/TRBV12-4|TRBD1|TRBJ1-4|-
CASSKIGTVNEKLFF
TGTGCCAGCAGCAAAATCGGGACAGTCAACGAAAAACTGTTTTTT
>TRBV5-1|-|TRBJ1-1|-
CASSLDRQGMKAFF
TGCGCCAGCAGCTTGGATCGGCAGGGAATGAAAGCTTTCTTT
>TRBV7-9|-|TRBJ1-2|-
CASSVGTPGRNYGYTF
TGTGCCAGCAGCGTCGGGACTCCCGGGAGGAACTATGGCTACACCTTC
>TRBV12-5|-|TRBJ1-2|few
CASGPTDEAGNGYTF
TGTGCTAGTGGTCCAACCGACGAGGCAGGCAACGGCTACACCTTC
>TRBV27|-|TRBJ1-2|-
CASSLSRGNRYGYTF
TGTGCCAGCAGTTTATCGAGGGGGAATCGGTATGGCTACACCTTC
>TRBV7-2|TRBD2|TRBJ2-1|-
CASSPRTSGGPYNEQFF
TGCGCCAGCAGCCCAAGGACTAGCGGGGGCCCTTACAATGAGCAGTTCTTC
>TRBV7-2|TRBD1|TRBJ2-5|few
CASSLRRGPEQYF
TGTGCCAGCAGCTTACGCAGGGGGCCTGAGCAGTACTTC
>TRBV28|-|TRBJ1-2|-
CASSEAAGVPINYGYTF
TGTGCCAGCAGTGAAGCGGCAGGGGTCCCTATCAACTATGGCTACACCTTC
>TRBV7-7|TRBD2|TRBJ2-7|-
CASSLARGGAYEQYF
TGTGCCAGCAGCTTAGCACGGGGGGGAGCCTACGAGCAGTACTTC
>TRBV5-6|-|TRBJ2-1|few
CASSFITGSGDEQFF
TGTGCCAGCAGCTTTATCACAGGGAGCGGAGATGAGCAGTTCTTC
>TRBV7-9|TRBD1|TRBJ2-1|few
CANSSLSGTGHYNEQFF
TGTGCCAACAGCTCGCTGTCCGGGACAGGACATTACAATGAGCAGTTCTTC
>TRBV6-1|-|TRBJ1-5|-
CASSEAIIDNQPQHF
TGTGCCAGCAGTGAAGCGATCATAGACAATCAGCCCCAGCATTTT
>TRBV5-6|TRBD1|TRBJ2-5|-
CASSEKKGAKTQYF
TGTGCCAGCAGCGAAAAGAAGGGGGCTAAGACCCAGTACTTC
>TRBV10-3|-|TRBJ2-5|-
CAIGMAGPPLGAQYF
TGTGCCATCGGAATGGCGGGCCCTCCCCTGGGGGCCCAGTACTTC
>TRBV29-1|-|TRBJ2-1|-
CSVEDLASSSSYNEQFF
TGCAGCGTTGAAGATCTCGCTAGCTCAAGCTCCTACAATGAGCAGTTCTTC
>TRBV10-3|-|TRBJ2-3|-
CAISEPTPRDTQYF
TGTGCCATCAGTGAGCCGACCCCGCGGGATACGCAGTATTTT
>TRBV28|-|TRBJ2-7|-
CASSLWLSSYEQYF
TGTGCCAGCAGTTTATGGCTTAGCTCCTACGAGCAGTACTTC
>TRBV29-1|-|TRBJ1-1|few
CSLEDPGTEAFF
TGCAGCTTGGAAGATCCGGGCACTGAAGCTTTCTTT
>TRBV20-1|TRBD1|TRBJ1-2|-
CSAGGAGGSDYGYTF
TGCAGTGCCGGAGGGGCAGGGGGCTCCGACTATGGCTACACCTTC
>TRBV15|-|TRBJ1-5|-
CATRAGLAGEPQHF
TGTGCCACCAGAGCAGGGTTGGCTGGGGAGCCCCAGCATTTT
>TRBV3-1|TRBD2|TRBJ2-1|-
CARTGTSGKGEQFF
TGTGCCAGGACCGGGACTAGCGGGAAGGGTGAGCAGTTCTTC
>TRBV7-2|-|TRBJ1-2|-
CASRLEGSAFMGGYTF
TGTGCCAGCAGATTAGAGGGTTCGGCCTTCATGGGTGGCTACACCTTC
>TRBV5-1|TRBD1|TRBJ1-1|-
CASSSTGKDEAFF
TGCGCCAGCAGCTCGACAGGGAAGGATGAAGCTTTCTTT
>TRBV5-1|-|TRBJ1-5|-
CASSTKQGPESNQPQHF
TGCGCCAGCAGCACTAAACAGGGTCCGGAGAGCAATCAGCCCCAGCATTTT
>TRBV4-3|-|TRBJ1-1|-
CASSQLEGSPPEAFF
TGCGCCAGCAGCCAGCTGGAGGGCAGTCCACCTGAAGCTTTCTTT
>TRBV5-1|-|TRBJ2-5|few
CASSLDSPEQETQYF
TGCGCCAGCAGCTTGGATTCCCCCGAGCAAGAGACCCAGTACTTC
>TRBV5-1|-|TRBJ2-3|few
CASSLPGDTDTQYF
TGCGCCAGCAGCTTGCCTGGTGACACAGATACGCAGTATTTT
>TRBV2|-|TRBJ2-7|once
CAGRQTAFSYEQYF
TGTGCCGGCAGGCAGACAGCATTTTCCTACGAGCAGTACTTC
>TRBV20-1|TRBD2|TRBJ2-1|-
CSARDPLTSGGAGEQFF
TGCAGTGCTAGAGACCCCTTGACTAGCGGGGGGGCGGGGGAGCAGTTCTTC
>TRBV7-8|TRBD2|TRBJ2-5|-
CASSLEASSGETQYF
TGTGCCAGCAGCTTAGAGGCGTCTAGCGGGGAGACCCAGTACTTC
>TRBV7-2|-|TRBJ2-1|many
CASTPVYEQFF
TGTGCCAGCACCCCTGTCTATGAGCAGTTCTTC
>TRBV20-1|TRBD1|TRBJ2-7|-
CSATDRVETVSYEQYF
TGCAGTGCCACAGACAGGGTTGAAACAGTCTCCTACGAGCAGTACTTC
>TRBV25-1|TRBD1|TRBJ2-7|-
CASSGHRGVGEQYF
TGTGCCAGCTCAGGTCACAGGGGGGTAGGCGAGCAGTACTTC
>TRBV9|-|TRBJ2-2|-
CASSAHREIGELFF
TGTGCCAGCAGCGCCCACAGGGAGATCGGGGAGCTGTTTTTT
>TRBV12-3/TRBV12-4|TRBD1|TRBJ2-1|-
CASRGIGQASYNEQFF
TGTGCCAGCAGGGGAATAGGACAGGCCTCCTACAATGAGCAGTTCTTC